The subject of this entry is one TCR beta chain. This CDR3 is 17 amino acids long. V was cut by 5 bases and J by 5 bases, with 22 bases left in between. The germline V gene encodes CDR1 MNHEY and CDR2 SMNVEV (reference sequence). Methods used by the authors: For nucleated cells, counts were estimated from reference gene primer amplification. Method: immunoSEQ multiplex PCR; TCRdb's copy keeps in-frame clones and lacks some. V, J and clone size are taken as reported in that table, and D and trimming were inferred from the DNA itself. Found here are fewer than 200,000 clones, 82% of them singletons; the top ten hold roughly 9%. These data belong to a study of blood T cell repertoires in COVID-19.

Sequencing used peripheral blood. The genes are TRBV27 and TRBJ1-5; tentative D call: TRBD1 (6 bases). This receptor was identified in a woman in her 70s with acute or convalescent COVID-19. CDR3 in DNA: TGTGCCAGCAGTAACTTAATAGGGGGGGCCCTAGATCAGCCCCAGCATTTT. Encoded protein: CASSNLIGGALDQPQHF.